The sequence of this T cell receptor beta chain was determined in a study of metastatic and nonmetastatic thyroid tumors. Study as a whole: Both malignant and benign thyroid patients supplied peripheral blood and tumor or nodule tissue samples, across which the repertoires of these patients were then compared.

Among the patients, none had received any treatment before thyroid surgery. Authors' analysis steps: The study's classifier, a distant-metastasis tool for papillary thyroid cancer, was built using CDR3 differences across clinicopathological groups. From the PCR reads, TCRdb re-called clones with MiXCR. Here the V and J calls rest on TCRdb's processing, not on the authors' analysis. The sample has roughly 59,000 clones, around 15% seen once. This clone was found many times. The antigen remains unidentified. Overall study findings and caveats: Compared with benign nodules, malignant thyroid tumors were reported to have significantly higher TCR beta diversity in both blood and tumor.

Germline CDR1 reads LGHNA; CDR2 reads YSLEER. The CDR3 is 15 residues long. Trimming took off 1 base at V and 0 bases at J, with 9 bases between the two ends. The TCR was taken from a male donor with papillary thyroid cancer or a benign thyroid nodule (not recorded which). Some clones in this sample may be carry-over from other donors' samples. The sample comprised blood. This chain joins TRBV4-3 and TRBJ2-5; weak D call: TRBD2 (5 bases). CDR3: CASSQGAVYQETQYF. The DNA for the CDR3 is TGCGCCAGCAGCCAAGGAGCGGTGTACCAAGAGACCCAGTACTTC.